This TCR beta chain came from a study of tumor-infiltrating lymphocytes in localized non-small cell lung cancer. Study-level findings and limits: Different pieces of the same tissue went to different assays, confounding technical variation with intratumor heterogeneity.

This table comes from immunoSEQ multiplex PCR, and its TCRdb copy is limited to in-frame clones, with some not included. Of around 16,000 clones in the sample, more than 60% are singletons; the top ten hold 6.5%. This CDR3 has 17 amino acids. V dropped 0 bases and J dropped 4 bases, with 17 bases sitting between them. From germline, CDR1 is SGDLS and CDR2 YYNGEE. This clone has a single count. Antigen specificity is unknown. Input material: lung tumor tissue. The TCR comes from a human donor with non-small cell lung cancer. The chain links TRBV9 to TRBJ1-3; no clear D. CDR3 sequence (DNA): TGTGCCAGCAGCGTAGTATCGGACCCCTCGGCGGGAAACACCATATATTTT. This sequence encodes CASSVVSDPSAGNTIYF.